The sample holds many counts of the clone carrying this T cell receptor (beta chain). The antigen is unknown. The data originate from a study of CD8 T cells in ankylosing spondylitis. Study-level results: Relatively rare in peripheral blood, disease-linked clones were also CD8+.

In TCRdb, the 5' RACE reads were re-called with MiXCR into one record per CDR3 protein. The sample yields some 52,000 distinct CDR3 sequences, 7.4% seen once. CDR1 and CDR2 (germline): SEHNR, FQNEAQ (reference sequence). The V end lost 2 bases, the J end lost 5 bases, and 12 bases lay between the germline ends. The CDR3 totals 14 residues. This rearrangement joins TRBV7-9 to TRBJ1-1; maybe TRBD1 (5 bases). The sequenced sample was blood, either unsorted or a sorted T cell fraction (not recorded which). The clonotype comes from a female donor with ankylosing spondylitis or in good health (not recorded which). CDR3 loop: CASSLWFRDTEAFF. DNA for the CDR3: TGTGCCAGCAGCTTATGGTTCAGGGATACTGAAGCTTTCTTT.